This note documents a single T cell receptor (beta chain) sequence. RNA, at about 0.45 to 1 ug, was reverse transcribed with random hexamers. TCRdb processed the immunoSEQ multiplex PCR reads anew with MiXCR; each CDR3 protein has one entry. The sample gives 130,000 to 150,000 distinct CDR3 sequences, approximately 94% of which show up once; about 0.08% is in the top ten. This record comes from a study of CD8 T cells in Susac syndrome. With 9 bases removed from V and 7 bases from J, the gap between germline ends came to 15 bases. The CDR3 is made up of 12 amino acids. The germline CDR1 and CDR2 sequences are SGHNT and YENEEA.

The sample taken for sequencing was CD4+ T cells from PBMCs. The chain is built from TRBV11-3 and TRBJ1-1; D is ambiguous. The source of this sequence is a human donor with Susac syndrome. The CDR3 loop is CARSSRVVEAFF. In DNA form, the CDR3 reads TGTGCCAGATCCTCACGGGTAGTTGAAGCTTTCTTT. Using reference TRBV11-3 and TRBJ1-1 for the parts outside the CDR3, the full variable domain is EAGVVQSPRYKIIEKKQPVAFWCNPISGHNTLYWYLQNLGQGPELLIRYENEEAVDDSQLPKDRFSAERLKGVDSTLKIQPAELGDSAVYLCARSSRVVEAFFGQGTRLTVV.